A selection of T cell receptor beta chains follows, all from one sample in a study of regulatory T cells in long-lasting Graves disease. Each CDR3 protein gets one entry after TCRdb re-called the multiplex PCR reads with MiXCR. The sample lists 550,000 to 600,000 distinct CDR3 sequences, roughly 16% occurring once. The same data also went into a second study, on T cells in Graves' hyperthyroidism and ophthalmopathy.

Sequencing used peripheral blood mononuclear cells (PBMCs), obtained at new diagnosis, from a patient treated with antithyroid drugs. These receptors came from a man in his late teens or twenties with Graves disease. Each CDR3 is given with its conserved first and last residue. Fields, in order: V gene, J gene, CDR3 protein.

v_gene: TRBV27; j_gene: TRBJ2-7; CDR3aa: CASSLSRQSSYEQYF
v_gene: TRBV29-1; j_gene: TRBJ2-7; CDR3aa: CSVGGTSGRADEQYF
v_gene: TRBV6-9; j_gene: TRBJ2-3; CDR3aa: CASSYRDAQYF
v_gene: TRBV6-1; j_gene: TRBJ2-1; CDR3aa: CASSEVWWEGGNEQFF
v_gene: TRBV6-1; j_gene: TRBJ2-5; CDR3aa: CASSTGPTGRTQYF
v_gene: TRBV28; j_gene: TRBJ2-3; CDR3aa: CASPPIGTSGRPDRYTQYF
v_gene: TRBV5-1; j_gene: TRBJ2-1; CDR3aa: CASSLVVADEQFF
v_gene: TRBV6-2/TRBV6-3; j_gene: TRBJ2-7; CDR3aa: CASSELGVSAEQYF
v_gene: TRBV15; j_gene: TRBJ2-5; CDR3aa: CATSRGGGVKQETQYF
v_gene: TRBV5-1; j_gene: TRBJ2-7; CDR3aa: CASSWGGDRDYEQYF
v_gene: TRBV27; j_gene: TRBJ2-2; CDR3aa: CASSPLGTSTGELFF
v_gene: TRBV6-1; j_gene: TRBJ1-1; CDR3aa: CASSRPGTNTEAFF
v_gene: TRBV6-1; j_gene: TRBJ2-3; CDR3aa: CASGSSIGTSGDTQYF
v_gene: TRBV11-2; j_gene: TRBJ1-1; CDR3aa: CASSLARRAGTEAFF
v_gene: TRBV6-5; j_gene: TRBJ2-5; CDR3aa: CASSFGGGYQETQYF
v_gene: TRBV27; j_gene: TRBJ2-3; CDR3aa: CASSLTGGAADTQYF
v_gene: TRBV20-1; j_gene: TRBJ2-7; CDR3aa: CSARDLRSYEQYF
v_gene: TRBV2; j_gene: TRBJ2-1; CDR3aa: CASRDGSGDNEQFF
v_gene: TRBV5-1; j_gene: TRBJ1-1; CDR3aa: CASSSQGAPGLNTEAFF
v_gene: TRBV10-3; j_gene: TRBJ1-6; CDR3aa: CAISDAGEYNSPLHF
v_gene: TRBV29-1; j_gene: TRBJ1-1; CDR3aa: CSVVRTGAAFF
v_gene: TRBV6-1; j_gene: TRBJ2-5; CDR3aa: CASSEGTVKGETQYF
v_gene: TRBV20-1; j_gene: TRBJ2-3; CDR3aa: CSATPMDPSTDTQYF
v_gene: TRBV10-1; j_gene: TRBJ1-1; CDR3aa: CASSEFNGGPAFF
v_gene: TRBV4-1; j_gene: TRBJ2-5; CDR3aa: CASSQERSGSRQETQYF
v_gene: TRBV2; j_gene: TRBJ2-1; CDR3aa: CASRTGGPYDNEQFF
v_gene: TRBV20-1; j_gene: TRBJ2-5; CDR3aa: CSTVTGTFSETQYF
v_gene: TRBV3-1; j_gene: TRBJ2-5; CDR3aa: CASSVKGAPYQETQYF
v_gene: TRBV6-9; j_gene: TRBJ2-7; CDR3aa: CASSYSRALYEQYF
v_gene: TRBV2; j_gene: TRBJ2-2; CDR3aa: CASRRGQGAVGELFF
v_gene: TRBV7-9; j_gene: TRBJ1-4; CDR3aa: CASSLTDRGSNEKLFF
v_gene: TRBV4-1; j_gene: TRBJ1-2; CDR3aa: CASSPSPGNGYTF
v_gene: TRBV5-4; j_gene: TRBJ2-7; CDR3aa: CASRPDRANSYEQYF
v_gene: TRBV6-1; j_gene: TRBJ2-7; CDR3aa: CASSDRTGATYEQYF
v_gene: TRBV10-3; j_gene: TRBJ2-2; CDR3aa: CAINRLAGENTGELFF
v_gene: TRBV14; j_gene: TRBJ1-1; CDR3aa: CASSQARGSEAFF
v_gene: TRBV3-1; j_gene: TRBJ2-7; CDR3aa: CASSQAGSSEQYF
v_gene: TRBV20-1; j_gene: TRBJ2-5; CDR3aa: CSAPRGGETQYF
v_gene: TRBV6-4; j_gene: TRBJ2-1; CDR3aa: CASTPDLDSYNEQFF
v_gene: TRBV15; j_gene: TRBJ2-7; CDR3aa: CATSRARGPEQYF
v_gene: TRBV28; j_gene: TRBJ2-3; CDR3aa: CASRVQGADTQYF
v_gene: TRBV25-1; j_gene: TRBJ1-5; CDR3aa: CASSDKGFQPQHF
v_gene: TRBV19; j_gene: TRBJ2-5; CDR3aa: CASSMGLAGGTQYF
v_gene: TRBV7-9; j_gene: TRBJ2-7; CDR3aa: CASSLADRPYEQYF
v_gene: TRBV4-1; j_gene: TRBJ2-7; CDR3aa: CASSLTTATTYEQYF
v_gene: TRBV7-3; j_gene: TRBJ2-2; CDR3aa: CASSLKGPQYTGELFF
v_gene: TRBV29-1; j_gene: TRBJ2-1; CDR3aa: CSVDRGLDNEQFF
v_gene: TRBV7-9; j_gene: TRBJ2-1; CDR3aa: CASSSEGRHYNEQFF
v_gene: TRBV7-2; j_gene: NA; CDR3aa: CASSPPGREGLGTQYF
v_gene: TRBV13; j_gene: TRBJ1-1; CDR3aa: CASTSGRLNTEAFF
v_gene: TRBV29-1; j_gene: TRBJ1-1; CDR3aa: CSPSVTSEAFF
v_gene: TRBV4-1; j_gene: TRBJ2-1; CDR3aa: CASTFGLASNEQFF
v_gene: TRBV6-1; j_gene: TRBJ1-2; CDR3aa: CASRSSGDHRVGYTF
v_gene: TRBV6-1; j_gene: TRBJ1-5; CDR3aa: CASGTGINQPQHF
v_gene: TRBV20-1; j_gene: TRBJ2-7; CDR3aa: CSASATYATYEQYF